The T cell receptor beta chain under discussion was sequenced for a study of shared clonotypes between healthy human individuals. The study separated CD4+ cells into CD45RA+ naive and CD45RA-negative memory subsets. TCRdb's copy holds only in-frame clones and misses some; the assay was immunoSEQ multiplex PCR. The data hold around 700,000 clones, with roughly 70% observed a single time. The specimen sequenced was memory CD4+ T cells sorted from blood. Subset indicated: CD45RA-negative fraction. The origin of this receptor is a young woman in good health.

This CDR3 is CASRPGLDYNEQFF. Here the CDR3 DNA reads TGTGCCAGCAGGCCGGGACTAGATTACAATGAGCAGTTCTTC. The chain uses TRBV28 and TRBJ2-1, with 8 bases aligning to TRBD2. V shed 6 bases, J shed 4 bases, and the junction held 5 bases outside the gene matches. This CDR3 has 14 amino acids. Germline CDR1 MDHEN, CDR2 SYDVKM.